This T cell receptor beta chain was recovered during a study of cytomegalovirus exposure and HLA in healthy donors. Study-wide background: Later analysis reported that the 95 to 150 validation repertoires shared the platform of the approximately 690 first-cohort repertoires.

The assay was immunoSEQ multiplex PCR, and TCRdb's table has in-frame clones only and misses some. Of 65,000 to 90,000 clones listed, approximately 90% were seen once; the top ten hold 3% to 4%. CDR1 is SEHNR and CDR2 is FQNEAQ in the germline V gene (reference sequence). Trimming removed 2 bases from V and 4 bases from J; junction bases left unmatched: 1. The CDR3 extends over 15 amino acids. The chain couples TRBV7-9 to TRBJ2-2; TRBD1 matches 10 bases. The sequenced sample was PBMCs. The source of this sequence is a woman aged 18-29 years in good health and CMV-seropositive. CDR3 sequence (DNA): TGTGCCAGCAGCTTATGGACAGGGGGCACCGGGGAGCTGTTTTTT. Translating it yields CASSLWTGGTGELFF.